A single T cell receptor (beta chain) is shown here with its context. Its antigen is unknown. The sample belongs to a study of T-cell reconstitution after alpha-beta-depleted transplantation in children. Findings and caveats of the study: Day-60 TCRbeta diversity that was high in some patients was derived from surviving recipient T cells and thymic progenitors. Where alpha-beta T cells came from about two months after transplant was reportedly several hundred expanded graft clones. One year after transplant, T-cell counts and diversity came mostly from newly produced T cells.

For TCRbeta, the library was prepared with unique molecular identifiers. MiXCR was run by TCRdb on the PCR reads, yielding one entry per CDR3 protein. The table lists about 130,000 distinct CDR3 sequences, around a tenth of them singletons. The CDR3 has 16 residues. The germline CDR1 and CDR2 sequences are SGHDT and YYEEEE. Trimming cost V 4 bases and J 4 bases, with 18 bases left between them. The material was PBMCs, mostly from graft donor cells, obtained 180 days after TCRalphabeta/CD19-depleted stem cell transplant. The gene calls are TRBV5-6 and TRBJ2-1, with D tentatively TRBD1 (6 bases). The receptor was derived from a girl under three years old who had a stem cell transplant for combined immunodeficiency, so the T cells may come from the graft donor. The CDR3 DNA is TGTGCCAGCAGCCCCGACAGGTTTCTCAAATACAATGAGCAGTTCTTC. Translating it yields CASSPDRFLKYNEQFF.